This T cell receptor beta chain was sequenced in a study of blood T cell repertoires in COVID-19 (dated by TCRdb to 2020 to 2021). Turning to the overall study: Collaborator samples came from the United States, Italy and Spain and covered acute and convalescent phases of COVID-19. The prospective study material was composed of cDNA or gDNA derived from T cells, B-cell-depleted T cells, or PBMCs. Where HLA class I and class II types were available, the types were taken from metadata supplied by the sample provider, not from assay-based typing. Samples were obtained from the ongoing ImmuneRACE study (first 160 participants) and from approximately 1,200 subjects provided by 6 global collaborators. The sample metadata nearly always contained a de-identified subject ID, COVID-19 status, age in years and sex. The repertoires were released in a freely available public database intended as a resource for research on the immune response to SARS-CoV-2. The dataset comprised deeply sampled blood TCRbeta repertoires from subjects exposed to, actively infected with, or recovered from COVID-19. General findings and caveats noted by the study authors: The quantity of clinical and demographic metadata differed by source and by participant and was supplied without curation.

TCRbeta CDR3 regions were amplified from genomic DNA using the immunoSEQ Assay, a bias-controlled multiplex PCR. For the original study's pipeline: Nucleated cell counts per sample were estimated from amplification of reference gene primers within the assay. To quantify the absolute abundance of each unique TCRbeta CDR3 rearrangement, sequence reads were collapsed and filtered. For each sample, productive Simpson clonality was calculated as the square root of Simpson's diversity index over productive rearrangements. This immuneACCESS table, as held by TCRdb, lists in-frame sequences with V and J called but not all clones. Of the missing ones, under half trace to an unresolved V gene in checked studies; the others have no known cause. V, J and clone size are taken as reported in that table, and D and trimming were inferred from the DNA itself. Counted in this sample were roughly 450,000 clones; roughly 91% of them appeared once. The top ten hold 0.6% of the sample.

From the cysteine through the phenylalanine, the CDR3 covers 15 amino acids. The retained sequence is limited to the CDR3, 45 bases, with the frame set at the first base. Here V drops 0 bases and J drops 11 bases, and the junction holds 12 bases not matched to any gene. CDR1 and CDR2 (SGHRS, YFSETQ) derive from the germline V gene. As to this clone: Its recognized antigen is unknown. No much larger clone is present one base from it, and per-base qualities are unavailable.

Participants in the prospective study were aged roughly 18 to 90 years, lived in 24 United States geographic areas, and enrolled through a virtual design. In the prospective study, cohorts were assigned on the basis of participant-reported clinical history obtained from a screening survey and a study questionnaire. Recovered participants in ImmuneRACE Cohort 3 were defined by two consecutive negative NP/OP PCR tests, clearance by a healthcare professional, or resolution of symptoms. Mobile phlebotomists in the prospective study collected whole blood, serum and a nasopharyngeal or oropharyngeal swab from every participant. Prospective study participants could optionally give additional blood draws and questionnaires over a roughly 2-month period. Prospective study blood samples were shipped either frozen or at room temperature before DNA extraction.

Specimen: PBMCs or T cells enriched from blood (not recorded which). The sequence derives from a young man who had recovered from COVID-19. The V and J genes are TRBV5-1 and TRBJ1-1; TRBD1 aligns with 8 central bases. The CDR3 region has the sequence CASSLALDRDTSAFF. The nucleotide sequence reads TGCGCCAGCAGCTTGGCCTTGGACAGGGATACCTCTGCTTTCTTT.